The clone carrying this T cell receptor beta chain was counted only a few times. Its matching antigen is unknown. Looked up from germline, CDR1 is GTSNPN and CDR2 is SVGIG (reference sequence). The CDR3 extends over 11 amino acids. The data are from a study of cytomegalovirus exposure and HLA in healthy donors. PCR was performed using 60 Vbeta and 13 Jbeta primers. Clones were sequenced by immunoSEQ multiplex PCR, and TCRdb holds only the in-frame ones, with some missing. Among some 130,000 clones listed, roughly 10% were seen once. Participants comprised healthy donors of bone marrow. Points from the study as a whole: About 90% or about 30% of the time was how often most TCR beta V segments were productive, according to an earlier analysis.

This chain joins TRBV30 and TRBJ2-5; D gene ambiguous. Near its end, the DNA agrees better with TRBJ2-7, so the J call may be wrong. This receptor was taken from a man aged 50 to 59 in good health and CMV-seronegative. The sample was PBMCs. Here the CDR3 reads CAWSVSSEQYF. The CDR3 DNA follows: TGTGCCTGGAGTGTCTCTAGCGAGCAGTACTTC.